Given below is one T cell receptor (beta chain) in context. Primers included in the PCR were 60 Vbeta and 13 Jbeta primers. Some clones are missing from TCRdb's copy, which holds only in-frame ones; the method was immunoSEQ multiplex PCR. This sample has fewer than 150,000 clones, with roughly 80% found just once. This record comes from a study of cytomegalovirus exposure and HLA in healthy donors. The CDR3 has 16 residues. Germline values: CDR1 SGHRS, CDR2 YFSETQ. The trim removed 5 bases at V and 0 bases at J, leaving 7 bases unmatched. The chain couples TRBV5-1 to TRBJ2-3, with 9 bases identical to TRBD2. Sequenced: PBMCs. This clonotype originated in a man aged 35 to 55 in good health and CMV-seronegative. CDR3 region: CASRSGRGGSTDTQYF. For the CDR3, the DNA is TGCGCCAGCAGATCTGGGCGGGGGGGTAGCACAGATACGCAGTATTTT.